The 30 T cell receptor beta chains listed next were all sequenced from one sample in a study of cytomegalovirus exposure and HLA in healthy donors. PCR employed 60 Vbeta and 13 Jbeta primers. This table comes from immunoSEQ multiplex PCR, and its TCRdb copy is limited to in-frame clones, with some not included. The sample records 100,000 to 150,000 clones, about 80% being singletons. The specimen was PBMCs. The receptor source for this set is a man aged 25-45 years in good health and CMV-seronegative.

The genes are TRBV15 and TRBJ1-5; D remains ambiguous. CDR1 is LNHNV and CDR2 is YYDKDF in the germline V gene (reference sequence). The CDR3 has 12 residues. V was cut by 3 bases and J by 5 bases, with 5 bases left in between. The CDR3 DNA is TGTGCCACCAGCAGGACTGATCAGCCCCAGCATTTT. Protein: CATSRTDQPQHF.

The rearrangement links TRBV7-2 to TRBJ1-1, with D perhaps matching TRBD1 (5 bases). Trimming pared 1 base from V and 4 bases from J, leaving 10 bases between. Looked up from germline, CDR1 is SGHTA and CDR2 is FQGNSA. The CDR3 runs to 14 residues. In nucleotides, the CDR3 is TGTGCCAGCAGCTTAGGCGGGGGGATCACTGAAGCTTTCTTT. It specifies CASSLGGGITEAFF.

CDR3 sequence reads: CASRHPGQNYEQYF. The CDR3 DNA is TGCGCCAGCCGCCACCCGGGACAGAATTACGAGCAGTACTTC. This rearrangement joins TRBV5-1 to TRBJ2-7, with 7 bases fitting TRBD1. The junction had 11 bases not matched to a gene; V was cut back by 7 bases and J by 4 bases. Germline-derived CDR1 and CDR2 are SGHRS and YFSETQ. The CDR3 extends over 14 amino acids. Drawing the rest from reference TRBV5-1 and TRBJ2-7, the complete variable domain is KAGVTQTPRYLIKTRGQQVTLSCSPISGHRSVSWYQQTPGQGLQFLFEYFSETQRNKGNFPGRFSGRQFSNSRSEMNVSTLELGDSALYLCASRHPGQNYEQYFGPGTRLTVT.

This chain joins TRBV7-3 and TRBJ1-1; 11 bases are a match to TRBD1. J gave up 5 bases and V 5 bases, and 13 bases lay outside the gene matches. This CDR3 contains 17 residues. Germline V gene sequence: CDR1 SGHTA, CDR2 FQGTGA. CDR3 coding DNA: TGTGCCAGCAGCACGTCCGGGACAGGGGGTCTGAGAACTGAAGCTTTCTTT. This gives the protein CASSTSGTGGLRTEAFF.

This chain joins TRBV4-1 and TRBJ2-3, with 13 bases that match TRBD2. V was clipped by 2 bases and J by 5 bases; unmatched bases: 7. The CDR3 extends over 17 amino acids. The germline V gene encodes CDR1 MGHRA and CDR2 YSYEKL. The CDR3 sequence is CASSQSMTSGGRDTQYF. DNA of the CDR3: TGCGCCAGCAGCCAATCAATGACTAGCGGGGGGCGAGATACGCAGTATTTT.

CDR3 bases: TGTGCCAGCAGCTTGGGGGCAGGGGGCGTTGGGGCCAACGTCCTGACTTTC. Translation: CASSLGAGGVGANVLTF. The chain has TRBV5-5 and TRBJ2-6; 8 bases line up with TRBD1. The ends lost 0 bases at V and 3 bases at J; junction bases unmatched: 5. Germline loops: CDR1 SGHKS, CDR2 YYEKEE (reference sequence). The CDR3 consists of 17 residues.

This clone was seen more than once but under ten times. This chain links TRBV19 with TRBJ1-5; D remains ambiguous. Trimming shortened V by 0 bases and J by 0 bases, and 6 bases separated the two germline ends. Germline assignment: CDR1 LNHDA and CDR2 SQIVND (reference sequence). This CDR3 has 15 amino acids. The CDR3 DNA sequence: TGTGCCAGTAGTATAGAAGTAGTTAGCAATCAGCCCCAGCATTTT. Its protein is CASSIEVVSNQPQHF.

The rearrangement links TRBV5-4 to TRBJ1-1, with D possibly matching TRBD1 (6 bases). The CDR3 sequence is 14 residues long. The germline V gene has CDR1 SGHNT and CDR2 YYREEE (reference sequence). The V end lost 4 bases, the J end lost 1 base, and 11 bases lay between the germline ends. DNA of the CDR3: TGTGCCAGCAGCCCGAAGACAGGGAACACTGAAGCTTTCTTT. Translated: CASSPKTGNTEAFF.

The chain combines TRBV28 with TRBJ1-2; 12 positions match TRBD1. The trim removed 5 bases at V and 5 bases at J, leaving 9 bases unmatched. The CDR3 is made up of 16 amino acids. CDR1 and CDR2 (germline): MDHEN, SYDVKM. CDR3 sequence (DNA): TGTGCCAGCAGTCTCCCGGGACAGGGGGCAGTTTATGGCTACACCTTC. Amino acid sequence: CASSLPGQGAVYGYTF.

This rearrangement joins TRBV7-2 to TRBJ1-6; no firm D call. Trimming left V 0 bases short and J 6 bases short, with 9 bases between. The CDR3 has 15 residues. CDR1 and CDR2 from the germline V gene are SGHTA and FQGNSA. In nucleotides, the CDR3 is TGTGCCAGCAGCTTAGCGACTGGCACTAATTCACCCCTCCACTTT. It is translated as CASSLATGTNSPLHF.

The CDR3 coding sequence is TGTGCCAGCTCCGATATTCTAGGGGCCAACGTCCTGACTTTC. Residues: CASSDILGANVLTF. The chain is built from TRBV9 and TRBJ2-6; no definite D call. Trimming took off 7 bases at V and 4 bases at J, with 12 bases between the two ends. CDR3 length: 14 amino acids. CDR1 SGDLS and CDR2 YYNGEE come from the germline V gene.

This rearrangement joins TRBV19 to TRBJ1-2, with TRBD1 matching 12 bases. V lost 7 bases, J lost 4 bases, and 10 bases stayed unmatched. The length of the CDR3 is 16 residues. Germline CDR1 and CDR2: LNHDA and SQIVND (reference sequence). The CDR3 nucleotides read TGTGCCAGTACGAGGCTCGGGACAGGGGGCTTCTATGGCTACACCTTC. Translated, it gives CASTRLGTGGFYGYTF.

Only a few counts were recorded for this clone. The chain uses TRBV2 and TRBJ1-1; D remains unclear. The CDR3 has 13 residues. The germline V gene encodes CDR1 SNHLY and CDR2 FYNNEI. V gave up 4 bases and J gave up 0 bases, with 6 bases separating them. CDR3 sequence reads: CASSVSVNTEAFF. The CDR3 bases are TGTGCCAGCAGTGTCTCCGTGAACACTGAAGCTTTCTTT.

The chain links TRBV4-3 to TRBJ2-3; 9 bases match TRBD2. The CDR3 covers 18 residues. The J segment lost 2 bases and the V segment lost 0 bases, leaving 9 bases of the junction unmatched. In germline, CDR1 is LGHNA, CDR2 YSLEER. CDR3 residues: CASSQESSAGGSTDTQYF. Written as DNA, the CDR3 is TGCGCCAGCAGCCAAGAATCCTCCGCGGGGGGGTCCACAGATACGCAGTATTTT.

This clone was counted a single time. The rearrangement joins TRBV6-6 to TRBJ1-3, with D maybe TRBD1 (6 bases). The CDR3 has 15 residues. Deletions cut 6 bases from V and 0 bases from J, with 12 bases between. CDR1 is MNHNY, CDR2 SVGAGI, per germline (reference sequence). CDR3 region: CASRTGQSSGNTIYF. CDR3 in DNA: TGTGCCAGCAGAACGGGACAAAGCTCTGGAAACACCATATATTTT.

CDR3 bases: TGTGCCAGCGGACAGGGGGCTGCGGGAGGTGAAAAACTGTTTTTT. Protein: CASGQGAAGGEKLFF. V usage is TRBV19 and J usage is TRBJ1-4, with 11 positions matching TRBD1. This CDR3 spans 15 amino acids. Germline CDR1 and CDR2: LNHDA and SQIVND (reference sequence). J was trimmed by 7 bases and V by 9 bases; bases with no gene match: 10.

This clone was seen a single time. The V gene is TRBV7-2, the J gene TRBJ1-1; D not certain. V dropped 1 base and J dropped 3 bases, with 9 bases sitting between them. CDR1 is SGHTA and CDR2 is FQGNSA in the germline V gene. The length of the CDR3 is 14 residues. The CDR3 here is CASSLVYTYTEAFF. DNA of the CDR3: TGTGCCAGCAGCTTAGTTTACACCTACACTGAAGCTTTCTTT.

The rearrangement joins TRBV6-1 to TRBJ2-1, with D possibly TRBD2 on 6 matching bases. Germline loops: CDR1 MNHNS, CDR2 SASEGT. The germline V and J ends were trimmed by 3 bases and 9 bases, with 18 bases remaining between them. The CDR3 has 15 residues. The CDR3: CASSDTGLSYGEQFF. In DNA, the CDR3 is TGTGCCAGCAGTGACACGGGACTTTCCTACGGTGAGCAGTTCTTC.

The chain combines TRBV7-9 with TRBJ1-2; D unresolved. CDR1 and CDR2 (germline): SEHNR, FQNEAQ (reference sequence). The CDR3 contains 13 residues. Trimming cost V 7 bases and J 2 bases, with 11 bases left between them. CDR3 bases: TGTGCCAGCAACCCAGACACCAACTATGGCTACACCTTC. It yields the protein CASNPDTNYGYTF.

The rearrangement uses TRBV19 and TRBJ2-2; D call uncertain. Germline V gene data show CDR1 as LNHDA and CDR2 as SQIVND (reference sequence). The CDR3 runs 14 residues. The germline V and J ends were trimmed by 3 bases and 1 base, with 6 bases remaining between them. The CDR3 reads CASSISGNTGELFF. DNA of the CDR3: TGTGCCAGTAGTATCTCCGGGAACACCGGGGAGCTGTTTTTT.

This chain uses TRBV25-1 with TRBJ2-5; 8 bases are a match to TRBD2. The CDR3 extends over 18 amino acids. CDR1 is MGHDK and CDR2 is SYGVNS in the germline V gene. V shed 4 bases and J 5 bases; nucleotides not matched to a gene: 18. The CDR3 sequence: CASSGEGLWSGRGETQYF. The CDR3, as DNA: TGTGCCAGCAGTGGAGAGGGACTATGGAGCGGGAGAGGCGAGACCCAGTACTTC.

The V call is TRBV13, the J call TRBJ2-7; the match to TRBD2 covers 11 bases. V lost 5 bases, J lost 5 bases, and 20 bases stayed unmatched. Germline-derived CDR1 and CDR2 are PRHDT and FYEKMQ (reference sequence). CDR3 length: 19 residues. The chain's CDR3 is CASSGGSFSGLAGLNEQYF. CDR3 nucleotides: TGTGCCAGCAGCGGAGGTAGTTTCTCAGGACTAGCGGGTCTGAACGAGCAGTACTTC.

The rearrangement joins TRBV6-5 to TRBJ2-3; TRBD1 matches 8 bases. CDR1 and CDR2 from the germline V gene are MNHEY and SVGAGI. The CDR3 has 14 amino acids. Unmatched junction bases numbered 2, after V lost 5 bases and J lost 1 base. This CDR3 is CASSTDRGTDTQYF. In DNA, the CDR3 is TGTGCCAGCAGTACGGACAGGGGCACAGATACGCAGTATTTT.

The chain recombines TRBV6-6 with TRBJ2-2; TRBD1 might be the D (6 bases). The germline V and J ends were trimmed by 7 bases and 3 bases, with 12 bases remaining between them. The CDR3 has 14 amino acids. CDR1 MNHNY and CDR2 SVGAGI come from the germline V gene (reference sequence). CDR3 sequence reads: CASKLAGDTGELFF. The CDR3, as DNA: TGTGCCAGCAAGTTAGCAGGGGACACCGGGGAGCTGTTTTTT.

This clone was recorded once. V gene TRBV9 combines with J gene TRBJ2-2; 13 bases are a match to TRBD2. The CDR3 sequence is 18 residues long. The V gene's germline CDR1 is SGDLS and CDR2 YYNGEE. J lost 0 bases, V lost 8 bases, and 10 bases had no gene match. The CDR3 loop is CASSGTSGTTPNTGELFF. DNA of the CDR3: TGTGCCAGTTCAGGGACTAGCGGGACCACCCCGAACACCGGGGAGCTGTTTTTT.

This clone was detected only a few times. This rearrangement joins TRBV5-1 to TRBJ2-5, with TRBD1 matching over 8 bases. The end of the DNA aligns better with TRBJ2-7, so the J call may be wrong. The CDR3 sequence is 14 residues long. Looked up from germline, CDR1 is SGHRS and CDR2 is YFSETQ. CDR3 in DNA: TGCGCCAGCAGCTTGGGACAGGGGTACTCCGAGCAGTACTTC. It yields the protein CASSLGQGYSEQYF.

V usage is TRBV2 and J usage is TRBJ1-6; maybe TRBD1 (6 bases). V shed 6 bases and J shed 4 bases, with 16 bases lying between them. The CDR3 spans 16 residues. Germline assignment: CDR1 SNHLY and CDR2 FYNNEI. The CDR3, as DNA: TGTGCCAGCAGCGGAGGACAGCACCATTATAATTCACCCCTCCACTTT. This sequence encodes CASSGGQHHYNSPLHF.

The gene calls are TRBV29-1 and TRBJ2-1; tentatively, D is TRBD2 (5 bases). Trimming stripped 5 bases from V and 1 base from J, with 6 bases between. The CDR3 loop spans 12 amino acids. From germline, CDR1 is SQVTM and CDR2 ANQGSEA. This CDR3 is CSVRGSYNEQFF. The CDR3 nucleotides read TGCAGCGTTAGAGGGTCCTACAATGAGCAGTTCTTC.

V usage is TRBV6-4 and J usage is TRBJ2-1; 8 bases are a match to TRBD1. The J segment lost 7 bases and the V segment lost 11 bases, leaving 10 bases of the junction unmatched. The CDR3 has 13 residues. From germline, CDR1 is MRHNA and CDR2 SNTAGT. The CDR3 DNA reads as TGTGCCGGGCCCCGGCAGGGGGCGAATGAGCAGTTCTTC. This translates into CAGPRQGANEQFF.

The chain carries TRBV6-1 and TRBJ2-4; 8 bases align to TRBD2. This CDR3 has 14 residues. The junction had 2 bases not matched to a gene; V was cut back by 6 bases and J by 1 base. Per germline, CDR1 MNHNS and CDR2 SASEGT. CDR3 sequence (DNA): TGTGCCAGCAGCGGGGGGGGCGCCAAAAACATTCAGTACTTC. It translates to CASSGGGAKNIQYF.